This TCR beta chain was found in a study of T cell repertoires in cytomegalovirus infection. For the study at large: Both CMV infection and a matching HLA type were indicated by public TCR beta signatures.

TCRdb reprocessed the reads with MiXCR, giving one entry per CDR3 protein. The sample contains under 200,000 distinct CDR3 sequences, about a tenth of which appear only once. Study results and limitations: Frequencies of public TCR beta families were cumulated, and this identified carriers of CMV plus the relevant HLA. Clonotype analysis showed dominance of the ex vivo response by HLA-C-restricted CMV-specific TCR beta clonotypes.

Turning to this clonotype: Antigen specificity is unknown.

Germline values: CDR1 SGHDN, CDR2 FVKESK. Germline trimming cut 1 base from V and 8 bases from J; bases unmatched to any gene: 8. CDR3 length: 16 amino acids. The V and J genes are TRBV14 and TRBJ2-1, with 10 positions matching TRBD2. Sequencing used PBMCs. This receptor was taken from a human donor in good health (CMV status not recorded). Some clones in this sample may be carry-over from other donors' samples. The CDR3 DNA reads TGTGCCAGCAGCCAAGTCAGGCCTAGCGGGAGTCATGAGCAGTTCTTC. Encoded protein: CASSQVRPSGSHEQFF.